The 3 T cell receptor beta chains reported below all come from one sample, sequenced in a study of cytomegalovirus exposure and HLA in healthy donors. With 60 Vbeta and 13 Jbeta primers, the PCR was carried out. The repertoire was sequenced with immunoSEQ multiplex PCR; TCRdb's copy has only in-frame clones and lacks some. The table for this sample gives about 58,000 clones. The specimen was PBMCs. Every receptor here comes from a woman aged 18-35 years in good health and CMV-seronegative.

The chain is built from TRBV7-3 and TRBJ2-2; no clear D. Trimming took 0 bases from V and 1 from J, leaving 12 bases between them. The CDR3 runs to 17 residues. CDR1 and CDR2 from the germline V gene are SGHTA and FQGTGA. The CDR3 reads CASSLTPRGKNTGELFF. The CDR3 DNA reads as TGTGCCAGCAGCTTAACTCCAAGAGGAAAGAACACCGGGGAGCTGTTTTTT.

This chain uses TRBV7-3 with TRBJ1-1, with 7 bases aligning to TRBD1. The V gene end was trimmed by 5 bases and the J gene end by 3 bases; junction bases not matched to a gene: 3. This CDR3 comprises 13 residues. Germline V CDR1 and CDR2: SGHTA, FQGTGA. CDR3 nucleotides: TGTGCCAGCAGCCACGACAGGGACACTGAAGCTTTCTTT. It yields the protein CASSHDRDTEAFF.

The chain carries TRBV10-1 and TRBJ2-7; perhaps TRBD1 as D (6 bases). Germline CDR1 and CDR2: WNHNN and SYGVQD (reference sequence). Trimming removed 5 bases from V and 5 bases from J, with 19 bases in between. This CDR3 has 15 residues. The CDR3 spells CASSPISTDRDEQYF. The CDR3 nucleotides are TGCGCCAGCAGTCCAATCTCCACGGACAGAGACGAGCAGTACTTC.